What follows is one T cell receptor (beta chain) and its context. Antigen unknown. These data originate in a study of cytomegalovirus exposure and HLA in healthy donors. Regarding the study as a whole: According to reports, the classifier identified cytomegalovirus status with high specificity and sensitivity.

Profiling relied on immunoSEQ multiplex PCR, and the TCRdb table lists in-frame clones only, not all of them. Of 98,000 or so clones detected, about 85% appear once; the ten largest clones hold roughly 3%. Germline V gene lookup returns CDR1 MNHEY and CDR2 SVGAGI. This CDR3 has 12 amino acids. Trimming stripped 0 bases from V and 6 bases from J, with 6 bases between. The sequence came from a woman under 30 in good health and CMV-seronegative. The sample comprised PBMCs. This chain connects TRBV6-5 to TRBJ2-7; tentative D call: TRBD1 (6 bases). The CDR3 sequence is CASSYSGGEQYF. The CDR3 DNA sequence: TGTGCCAGCAGTTACTCAGGGGGCGAGCAGTACTTC.